The sequence of this T cell receptor beta chain was determined in a study of blood T cell repertoires in COVID-19. Study summary: From the United States, Italy and Spain came samples of acute and convalescent COVID-19. In each case, the material was cDNA or gDNA derived from T cells, B-cell-depleted T cells, or PBMCs.

The assay was immunoSEQ multiplex PCR, and TCRdb's table has in-frame clones only and misses some. This sample has hundreds of thousands of clones, with approximately 86% found just once. With V trimmed by 5 bases and J by 6 bases, 10 bases remained unmatched. Germline CDR1 is SGHTA and CDR2 is FQGTGA. The CDR3 sequence is 15 residues long. All enrollees were about 18 to 90 years old and from roughly 22 US areas. Grouping used clinical history reported by participants in a survey and questionnaire. The sequence was obtained from a woman between 40 and 50 years old with acute COVID-19. The sample comprised PBMCs or T cells enriched from blood (not recorded which). The chain links TRBV7-3 to TRBJ2-1; 7 bases align to TRBD2. The CDR3 region has the DNA TGTGCCAGCAGCCCGCGACTAGCTCCCCCCAATGAGCAGTTCTTC. Translated: CASSPRLAPPNEQFF.